These 7 T cell receptor beta chains were all obtained from the same sample, sequenced in a study of blood T cells in healthy people across ages. Sample-barcoded 5' priming and a J-beta primer mix drove a second PCR of 7 to 11 cycles. TCRdb called the 5' RACE reads again in MiXCR, with one record for every CDR3 protein. The sample shows almost 300,000 distinct CDR3 sequences, roughly 26% of them seen only once. Sequencing was done on a sample of blood. The receptors come from a woman in her 70s in good health.

As regards this clonotype: A junction end diverges from the germline sequence, so it may reflect a read error. The rearrangement uses TRBV11-2 and TRBJ2-7; D unresolved. Per germline, CDR1 SGHAT and CDR2 FQNNGV. CDR3 length: 12 residues. This CDR3 is CASSLEVYEQYF. The CDR3 DNA is TGCGCCAGCAGCTTAGAAGTCTACGAGCAGTACTTC.

This clonotype was picked up a small number of times. The J gene is TRBJ1-2, the V gene TRBV20-1; tentative D call: TRBD1 (6 bases). V was trimmed by 4 bases and J by 2 bases, leaving 11 bases between them. The CDR3 totals 13 residues. CDR1 DFQATT and CDR2 SNEGSKA come from the germline V gene (reference sequence). For the CDR3, the DNA is TGCAGTGCTACATCTCAGGGGAACTATGGCTACACCTTC. Translated, it gives CSATSQGNYGYTF.

This clonotype came up a few times. This rearrangement joins TRBV5-6 to TRBJ2-1, with a tentative D call TRBD2 (5 bases). With 0 bases removed from V and 0 bases from J, the gap between germline ends came to 10 bases. Germline V gene sequence: CDR1 SGHDT, CDR2 YYEEEE. The CDR3 consists of 16 residues. The CDR3 DNA sequence: TGTGCCAGCAGCTTGGGGACTTTGAGCTCCTACAATGAGCAGTTCTTC. As protein: CASSLGTLSSYNEQFF.

This clonotype has a count of ten or more. Germline and junction disagree at one end, which may indicate a read error. The CDR3 region is CSVAGQGSYEQYF. In DNA, the CDR3 is TGCAGCGTTGCCGGGCAGGGCTCCTACGAGCAGTATTTC. The chain combines TRBV29-1 with TRBJ2-7; D is perhaps TRBD1 (5 bases). Germline CDR1 and CDR2: SQVTM and ANQGSEA. This CDR3 has 13 amino acids.

Many counts were recorded for this clonotype. This chain links TRBV12-3 or TRBV12-4 with TRBJ2-1, with 9 nucleotides matching TRBD2. The CDR3 totals 13 residues. With 6 bases clipped from V and 6 bases from J, the junction kept 3 bases outside the gene matches. The chain's CDR3 is CASRLAGLNEQFF. In DNA form, the CDR3 reads TGTGCCAGCAGGCTAGCGGGGCTCAATGAGCAGTTCTTC.

This chain uses TRBV5-1 with TRBJ2-7; D possibly corresponds to TRBD1 (5 bases). V was pared by 0 bases and J by 6 bases, with 13 bases between. Germline V CDR1 and CDR2: SGHRS, YFSETQ. The CDR3 is made up of 14 amino acids. CDR3 loop: CASSLVQGLGEQYF. The CDR3 DNA follows: TGCGCCAGCAGCTTGGTCCAGGGATTGGGCGAGCAGTACTTC. The full variable domain, completed using reference TRBV5-1 and TRBJ2-7, is KAGVTQTPRYLIKTRGQQVTLSCSPISGHRSVSWYQQTPGQGLQFLFEYFSETQRNKGNFPGRFSGRQFSNSRSEMNVSTLELGDSALYLCASSLVQGLGEQYFGPGTRLTVT.

This clonotype showed up just a few times. The V call is TRBV27, the J call TRBJ2-5; D might be TRBD2 (7 bases). The assigned J gene may be wrong: the sequence end matches TRBJ2-1 better. The CDR3 covers 14 residues. Per germline, CDR1 MNHEY and CDR2 SMNVEV (reference sequence). In DNA form, the CDR3 reads TGTGCCAGCAGTTTCTTACAGGGAGGGCGAGAGCAGTTCTTC. It is translated as CASSFLQGGREQFF.